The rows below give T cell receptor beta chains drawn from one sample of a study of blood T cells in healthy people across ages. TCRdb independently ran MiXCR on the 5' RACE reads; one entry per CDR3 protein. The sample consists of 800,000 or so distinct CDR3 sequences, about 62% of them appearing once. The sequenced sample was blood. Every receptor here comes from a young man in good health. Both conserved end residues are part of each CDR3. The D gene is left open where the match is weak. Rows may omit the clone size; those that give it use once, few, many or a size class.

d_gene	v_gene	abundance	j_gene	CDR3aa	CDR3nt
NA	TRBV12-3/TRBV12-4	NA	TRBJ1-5	CASSARQSQPQHF	TGTGCCAGCAGTGCCAGACAGAGCCAGCCCCAGCATTTT
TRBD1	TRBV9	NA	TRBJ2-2	CASSPPTGANTGELFF	TGTGCCAGCAGCCCCCCAACAGGGGCGAACACCGGGGAGCTGTTTTTT
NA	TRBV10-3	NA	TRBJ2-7	CAISGQPDLYEQYF	TGTGCCATCAGTGGGCAGCCCGATCTATACGAGCAGTACTTC
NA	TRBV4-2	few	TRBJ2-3	CASSQGYSTDTQYF	TGTGCCAGCAGCCAAGGGTACTCCACAGATACGCAGTATTTT
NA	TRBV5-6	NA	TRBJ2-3	CASSLVASSNTQYF	TGTGCCAGCAGCTTGGTCGCCTCGTCGAATACGCAGTATTTT
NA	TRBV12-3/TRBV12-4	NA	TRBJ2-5	CASSLIQETQGTQYF	TGTGCCAGCAGTTTGATACAGGAAACTCAAGGGACCCAGTACTTC
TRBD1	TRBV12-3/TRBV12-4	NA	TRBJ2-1	CASRRDRGFSYNEQFF	TGTGCCAGCAGGCGGGACAGGGGCTTCTCCTACAATGAGCAGTTCTTC
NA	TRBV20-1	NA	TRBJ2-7	CSANRQPGAGEQYF	TGCAGTGCTAATCGCCAGCCGGGGGCCGGCGAGCAGTACTTC
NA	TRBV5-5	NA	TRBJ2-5	CASSLFGQSAFWQYF	TGTGCCAGCAGCTTATTTGGACAAAGCGCCTTTTGGCAGTACTTC
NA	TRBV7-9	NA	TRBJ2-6	CAGGHGANVLTF	TGCGCTGGAGGGCATGGGGCCAACGTCCTGACTTTC
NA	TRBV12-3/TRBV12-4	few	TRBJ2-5	CASSGPGLETQYF	TGTGCCAGCAGTGGGCCAGGGTTAGAGACCCAGTACTTC
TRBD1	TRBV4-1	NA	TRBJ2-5	CASRKTGVRQETQYF	TGCGCCAGCAGAAAAACAGGGGTGCGGCAAGAGACCCAGTACTTC
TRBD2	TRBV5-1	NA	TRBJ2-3	CASSSGLAAITDTQYF	TGCGCCAGCAGCTCAGGACTAGCGGCCATCACAGATACGCAGTATTTT
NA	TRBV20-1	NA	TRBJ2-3	CSAGGISTDTQYF	TGCAGTGCTGGTGGGATCAGCACAGATACGCAGTATTTT
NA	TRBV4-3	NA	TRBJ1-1	CASSQRVPGTEAFF	TGCGCCAGCAGCCAGAGAGTTCCGGGGACTGAAGCTTTCTTT
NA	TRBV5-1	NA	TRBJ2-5	CASSYTGAPQETQYF	TGCGCCAGCAGCTACACGGGGGCCCCCCAAGAGACCCAGTACTTC
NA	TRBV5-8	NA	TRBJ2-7	CASSLDSSFYEQYF	TGTGCCAGCAGCTTGGACAGCAGTTTCTACGAGCAGTACTTC
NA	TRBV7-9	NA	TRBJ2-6	CASSPWEDTYTGANVLTF	TGTGCCAGCAGCCCGTGGGAGGACACTTACACTGGGGCCAACGTCCTGACTTTC
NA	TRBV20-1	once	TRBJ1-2	CSARSTYTYGYTF	TGCAGTGCTAGAAGTACATACACCTATGGCTACACCTTC
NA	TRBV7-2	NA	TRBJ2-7	CASSLAGGRRYEQYF	TGTGCCAGCAGCTTAGCGGGGGGGCGCCGGTACGAGCAGTACTTC
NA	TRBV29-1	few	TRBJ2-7	CSVLMGSYEQYF	TGCAGCGTTCTTATGGGGTCCTACGAGCAGTACTTC
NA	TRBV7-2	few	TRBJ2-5	CASSERGKETQYF	TGTGCCAGCAGCGAACGGGGAAAAGAGACCCAGTACTTC
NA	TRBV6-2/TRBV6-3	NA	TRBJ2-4	CASSYSSGSYGIQYF	TGTGCCAGCAGTTACTCGAGCGGTAGCTATGGCATTCAGTACTTC
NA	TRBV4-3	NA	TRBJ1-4	CASSHFYGANEKLFF	TGCGCCAGCAGCCACTTCTACGGTGCCAATGAAAAACTGTTTTTT
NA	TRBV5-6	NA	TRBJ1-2	CASSLATLTGYGYTF	TGTGCCAGCAGCTTGGCCACCCTTACGGGCTATGGCTACACCTTC
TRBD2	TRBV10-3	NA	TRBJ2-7	CAISESASGGLGRYEQYF	TGTGCCATCAGTGAGTCGGCTAGCGGGGGGCTAGGCAGATACGAGCAGTACTTC
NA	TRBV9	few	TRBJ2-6	CASSVQGTGANVLTF	TGTGCCAGCAGCGTTCAGGGGACTGGGGCCAACGTCCTGACTTTC
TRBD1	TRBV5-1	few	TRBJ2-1	CASSLTGQGANEQFF	TGCGCCAGCAGCTTGACTGGACAGGGGGCCAATGAGCAGTTCTTC
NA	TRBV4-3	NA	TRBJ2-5	CASSQAPTGFETQYF	TGCGCCAGCAGCCAGGCCCCGACAGGCTTTGAGACCCAGTACTTC
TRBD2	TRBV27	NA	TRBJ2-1	CASSLGLAGEDEQFF	TGTGCCAGCAGTTTAGGACTAGCGGGGGAGGATGAGCAGTTCTTC
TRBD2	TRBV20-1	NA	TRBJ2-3	CSADNRLAGATDTQYF	TGCAGTGCTGATAATCGACTAGCGGGGGCCACAGATACGCAGTATTTT
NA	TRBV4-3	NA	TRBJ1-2	CASSQGYGQIYGYTF	TGCGCCAGCAGCCAAGGGTATGGCCAGATCTATGGCTACACCTTC
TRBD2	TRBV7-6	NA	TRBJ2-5	CASSERLAGGQETQYF	TGTGCCAGCAGTGAACGACTAGCGGGGGGACAAGAGACCCAGTACTTC
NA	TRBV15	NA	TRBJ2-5	CATSIKRAGSQETQYF	TGTGCCACCAGCATAAAGAGGGCAGGATCACAAGAGACCCAGTACTTC
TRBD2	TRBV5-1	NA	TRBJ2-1	CASSRGLAGGLSQEQFF	TGCGCCAGCAGCCGGGGACTAGCGGGGGGTCTTTCCCAAGAGCAGTTCTTC
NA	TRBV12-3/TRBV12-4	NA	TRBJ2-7	CASTLADGPTYEQYF	TGTGCCAGCACCTTGGCGGACGGGCCAACCTACGAGCAGTACTTC
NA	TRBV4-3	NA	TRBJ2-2	CASSQEIEGRPGELFF	TGCGCCAGCAGCCAAGAAATAGAAGGGCGACCCGGGGAGCTGTTTTTT
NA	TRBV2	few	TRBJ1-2	CASSEGEGYGYTF	TGTGCCAGCAGTGAAGGGGAGGGCTATGGCTACACCTTC
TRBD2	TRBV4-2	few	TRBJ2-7	CASSQGLAGILSEQYF	TGTGCCAGCAGCCAAGGACTAGCGGGGATCCTCTCCGAGCAGTACTTC
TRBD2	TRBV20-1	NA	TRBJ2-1	CSALPPLRDYPPNEQFF	TGCAGTGCTCTTCCACCTCTCCGGGACTACCCTCCTAATGAGCAGTTCTTC
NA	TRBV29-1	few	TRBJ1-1	CSVEEGINTEAFF	TGCAGCGTTGAGGAGGGGATAAACACTGAAGCTTTCTTT
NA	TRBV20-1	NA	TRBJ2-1	CSATIPEQVGQFF	TGCAGTGCTACGATCCCCGAGCAAGTAGGGCAGTTCTTC
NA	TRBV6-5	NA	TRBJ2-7	CASSLDSGRSYEQYF	TGTGCCAGCAGTTTGGACTCCGGCCGTTCCTACGAGCAGTACTTC
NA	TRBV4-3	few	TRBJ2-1	CASSQEGGGDYNEQFF	TGCGCCAGCAGCCAAGAAGGAGGGGGCGACTACAATGAGCAGTTCTTC
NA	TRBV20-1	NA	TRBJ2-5	CSARDGHREQETQYF	TGCAGTGCTAGAGATGGCCACAGGGAGCAAGAGACCCAGTACTTC